One and the same sample provided the 30 T cell receptor beta chains below, sequenced in a study of T cell repertoires in aging, cancer and after chemotherapy. Rearranged V-D-J TRB sequences were amplified with a mixed TRB-A/B primer pool. TCRdb processed the multiplex PCR reads anew with MiXCR; each CDR3 protein has one entry. The sample lists roughly 6,200 distinct CDR3 sequences, around 30% occurring once. The template was genomic DNA from peripheral blood, not RNA. The material sequenced was blood. These receptors were obtained from a human donor with a blood cancer.

On this clonotype itself: A much larger clone differs by one base, so this may be a read error. The genes are TRBV7-9 and TRBJ2-7, with D unresolved. The CDR3 has 13 residues. With 1 base removed from V and 0 bases from J, the gap between germline ends came to 4 bases. Germline CDR1 reads SEHNR; CDR2 reads FQNEAQ (reference sequence). The CDR3 here is CASSLVASYEQYF. The CDR3 region has the DNA TGTGCCAGCAGCTTAGTGGCCTCCTACGAGCAGTACTTC.

The chain has TRBV30 and TRBJ1-6; the D is unclear. The CDR3 totals 12 residues. Germline V gives CDR1 GTSNPN, CDR2 SVGIG (reference sequence). The V and J ends lost 3 bases and 13 bases respectively, with 13 bases between them. CDR3 residues: CAWRRTQAPLHF. DNA of the CDR3: TGTGCCTGGAGGCGGACCCAAGCGCCCCTCCACTTT.

CDR3 sequence: CSARVYGAGELFF. CDR3 bases: TGCAGTGCTAGGGTCTACGGGGCCGGGGAGCTGTTTTTT. The chain couples TRBV20-1 to TRBJ2-2; a possible D gene is TRBD2 (5 bases). The CDR3 consists of 13 residues. Looked up from germline, CDR1 is DFQATT and CDR2 is SNEGSKA (reference sequence). Deletions cut 3 bases from V and 6 bases from J, with 11 bases between.

This clonotype was picked up a small number of times. The chain couples TRBV24-1 to TRBJ2-3; maybe TRBD2 (5 bases). Trimming took 2 bases from V and 4 from J, leaving 15 bases between them. The CDR3 runs to 16 residues. Germline CDR1 is KGHDR and CDR2 is SFDVKD. The CDR3 loop reads CATSDSDYFPADTQYF. The CDR3 region has the DNA TGTGCCACCAGTGATTCAGACTACTTCCCTGCAGATACGCAGTATTTT.

The rearrangement uses TRBV7-9 and TRBJ1-1; 7 bases agree with TRBD1. V was pared by 4 bases and J by 7 bases, with 3 bases of the junction left unmatched. This CDR3 spans 12 amino acids. Germline CDR1 is SEHNR and CDR2 is FQNEAQ (reference sequence). The CDR3 loop reads CASSYRGGEAFF. CDR3 coding DNA: TGTGCCAGCAGCTACAGGGGAGGTGAAGCTTTCTTT.

The table lists this clonotype with a few counts. The genes are TRBV20-1 and TRBJ1-4, with D perhaps matching TRBD1 (5 bases). Germline V gives CDR1 DFQATT, CDR2 SNEGSKA (reference sequence). This CDR3 contains 13 residues. The ends were cut back, 0 bases at V and 14 bases at J, with 16 bases in the middle. The CDR3 loop is CSARDPARGGLFF. For the CDR3, the DNA is TGCAGTGCTAGAGATCCAGCTAGGGGAGGGCTGTTTTTT.

This clonotype is medium-sized within its sample. The chain has TRBV29-1 and TRBJ2-7; D gene uncertain. The CDR3 sequence is 12 residues long. V was pared by 7 bases and J by 2 bases, with 12 bases between. Germline CDR1 reads SQVTM; CDR2 reads ANQGSEA. As DNA, the CDR3 is TGCAGCGCTTTCGGCGGCACCTACGAGCAGTACTTC. Its translation is CSAFGGTYEQYF.

Concerning this clonotype itself: A read error may be the cause here, since a much bigger clone is one base away. This chain uses TRBV5-5 with TRBJ2-3; TRBD2 matches 10 bases. This CDR3 spans 14 amino acids. Germline CDR1 reads SGHKS; CDR2 reads YYEKEE (reference sequence). The CDR3 reads CVSSLASGSDTQYF. In DNA, the CDR3 is TGTGTCAGCAGCTTGGCTAGCGGGAGCGATACGCAGTATTTT.

Concerning this clonotype: Possible read error: a much larger clone is one base away. The chain joins TRBV30 to TRBJ2-1, with TRBD2 identical over 13 bases. V trimming: 2 bases; J trimming: 7 bases; junction bases outside the gene matches: 8. CDR3 length: 16 amino acids. Germline V gene lookup returns CDR1 GTSNPN and CDR2 SVGIG (reference sequence). CDR3 sequence (DNA): TGTGCCTGGAGTATAACCGGGACTAGCGGGAAGAATGAGCAGTTCTTC. Its translation: CAWSITGTSGKNEQFF.

In the case of this clonotype: Being one base from a much bigger clone, this may be a read error. This chain joins TRBV5-5 and TRBJ2-1; D is perhaps TRBD1 (6 bases). CDR3 length equals 13 residues. Looked up from germline, CDR1 is SGHKS and CDR2 is YYEKEE (reference sequence). The V end was cut by 2 bases, the J end by 10 bases, with 13 bases between. DNA for the CDR3: TGTGCCAGCAGCTTAGCTCACAGGGTGGAGCAGTTCTTC. Encoded protein: CASSLAHRVEQFF.

About this clonotype itself: This may stem from a read error, because a much larger clone lies one nucleotide away. The V call is TRBV27, the J call TRBJ2-3; 10 bases line up with TRBD2. The trim removed 7 bases at V and 4 bases at J, leaving 11 bases unmatched. Germline V gives CDR1 MNHEY, CDR2 SMNVEV (reference sequence). CDR3 length equals 16 residues. Written as DNA, the CDR3 is TGTGCCAGCACCCTGGGGCTAGCGGGAGTACCAGATACGCAGTATTTT. Its translation is CASTLGLAGVPDTQYF.

This clonotype came up once. The chain carries TRBV4-2 and TRBJ2-7, with TRBD1 identical over 7 bases. Germline assignment: CDR1 LGHNA and CDR2 YNFKEQ. Trimming removed 5 bases from V and 4 bases from J; junction bases left unmatched: 2. The CDR3 is 12 amino acids. CDR3 bases: TGTGCCAGCAGCTCGACAGGGTACGAGCAGTACTTC. Protein sequence: CASSSTGYEQYF.

Note on this clonotype: This may arise from a read error, as a much more abundant clone is one base away. The chain uses TRBV6-5 and TRBJ2-1; 9 bases are shared with TRBD1. The germline CDR1 and CDR2 sequences are MNHEY and SVGAGI. The CDR3 is 15 residues long. In DNA, the CDR3 is TGTGCCAGAAGTTACGACAGGGGGGCATACAATGAGCAGTTCTTC. It codes for CARSYDRGAYNEQFF.

This clonotype is judged medium-sized. J is TRBJ2-1 and V is TRBV29-1; 16 nucleotides match TRBD2. The V gene end was trimmed by 7 bases and the J gene end by 6 bases; junction bases not matched to a gene: 24. This CDR3 comprises 21 residues. From germline, CDR1 is SQVTM and CDR2 ANQGSEA. CDR3 DNA sequence: TGCAGCGCTCAATCGCCCCACGGGACTAGCGGGAGGGCCCCACATCTCAATGAGCAGTTCTTC. This encodes CSAQSPHGTSGRAPHLNEQFF.

This clonotype is a singleton in its sample. CDR3 in amino acids: CASSSSPGAYEQYF. DNA for the CDR3: TGCGCCAGCAGCTCGAGCCCGGGAGCCTACGAGCAGTACTTC. The chain links TRBV4-1 to TRBJ2-7, with TRBD2 as a possible D gene (6 bases). This CDR3 comprises 14 residues. The V end lost 5 bases, the J end lost 2 bases, and 13 bases lay between the germline ends. The germline gives CDR1 MGHRA, CDR2 YSYEKL.

Within the sample, this clonotype is medium-sized. The chain links TRBV27 to TRBJ2-3; D is ambiguous. The CDR3 runs 13 residues. Germline assignment: CDR1 MNHEY and CDR2 SMNVEV (reference sequence). V dropped 10 bases and J dropped 2 bases, with 13 bases sitting between them. The CDR3 bases are TGTGCCACTCTATCGAAGACCACAGATACGCAGTATTTT. This gives the protein CATLSKTTDTQYF.

Concerning this clonotype: A read error may be the cause here, since a much bigger clone is one base away. The chain joins TRBV20-1 to TRBJ2-1, with 8 bases that match TRBD2. Germline loops: CDR1 DFQATT, CDR2 SNEGSKA (reference sequence). With V trimmed by 0 bases and J by 3 bases, 4 bases remained unmatched. CDR3 length equals 15 residues. The CDR3 spells CSAREREVYYNEQFF. The CDR3 nucleotides are TGCAGTGCTAGAGAGCGGGAGGTCTACTACAATGAGCAGTTCTTC.

The chain combines TRBV6-1 with TRBJ2-7; D may match TRBD1 or TRBD2 (5 bases each). The CDR3 runs 14 residues. The germline V gene has CDR1 MNHNS and CDR2 SASEGT. V lost 3 bases and J lost 2, with 11 bases in between. In DNA, the CDR3 is TGTGCCAGCAGTGATTTGGGGGTCGCCTACGAGCAGTACTTC. Protein sequence: CASSDLGVAYEQYF.

This clonotype was seen a single time. The chain couples TRBV5-1 to TRBJ2-5, with 8 bases lining up with TRBD2. This CDR3 spans 15 amino acids. The V segment lost 1 base and the J segment 3 bases; nucleotides outside the gene matches: 5. Germline CDR1 is SGHRS and CDR2 is YFSETQ. This chain's CDR3 is CASSLPGAGEETQYF. The CDR3 DNA reads TGCGCCAGCAGCTTGCCCGGAGCGGGAGAAGAGACCCAGTACTTC.

Relative to its sample, this clonotype is medium-sized (0.01 to 0.1%). V gene TRBV10-3 combines with J gene TRBJ2-1; 10 nucleotides line up with TRBD2. Trimming removed 2 bases from V and 9 bases from J; junction bases left unmatched: 4. Germline lookup yields CDR1 ENHRY and CDR2 SYGVKD. CDR3 length: 14 amino acids. The CDR3 DNA is TGTGCCATCAGTGAGCTAGCGGGAGTAGCTGAGCAGTTCTTC. As protein: CAISELAGVAEQFF.

By its share, this clonotype is medium-sized. The rearrangement links TRBV5-4 to TRBJ2-3; the D is unclear. The CDR3 loop spans 15 amino acids. Germline V gene data show CDR1 as SGHNT and CDR2 as YYREEE (reference sequence). Trimming took off 0 bases at V and 0 bases at J, with 8 bases between the two ends. CDR3 sequence: CASSLDGGSTDTQYF. The CDR3 nucleotides read TGTGCCAGCAGCTTGGACGGCGGCAGCACAGATACGCAGTATTTT. The whole variable domain, filled in from reference TRBV5-4 and TRBJ2-3, reads ETGVTQSPTHLIKTRGQQVTLRCSSQSGHNTVSWYQQALGQGPQFIFQYYREEENGRGNFPPRFSGLQFPNYSSELNVNALELDDSALYLCASSLDGGSTDTQYFGPGTRLTVL.

By sample share, this clonotype is large. The gene calls are TRBV5-6 and TRBJ2-7; D not resolved. This CDR3 has 13 amino acids. The V gene lost 0 bases and the J gene lost 7 bases, with 11 bases spanning the gap. Germline CDR1 is SGHDT and CDR2 is YYEEEE. CDR3 sequence reads: CASSLGASWEQYF. The CDR3 DNA is TGTGCCAGCAGCTTGGGGGCCTCCTGGGAGCAGTACTTC.

This clonotype is labeled as medium-sized. The V gene is TRBV5-6, the J gene TRBJ1-3; D unresolved. Trimming removed 2 bases at V and 4 bases at J, with 7 bases between. The germline gives CDR1 SGHDT, CDR2 YYEEEE. This CDR3 region has 13 residues. The CDR3 region is CASSFSGGNTIYF. The CDR3 DNA reads TGTGCCAGCAGCTTCTCGGGGGGAAACACCATATATTTT. Using reference TRBV5-6 and TRBJ1-3 for the parts outside the CDR3, the full variable domain is DAGVTQSPTHLIKTRGQQVTLRCSPKSGHDTVSWYQQALGQGPQFIFQYYEEEERQRGNFPDRFSGHQFPNYSSELNVNALLLGDSALYLCASSFSGGNTIYFGEGSWLTVV.

This clonotype is medium-sized in the sample. The rearrangement uses TRBV18 and TRBJ2-3; D not certain. The CDR3 loop spans 13 amino acids. Germline V CDR1 and CDR2: KGHSH, LQKENI. Trimming removed 0 bases at V and 2 bases at J, with 3 bases between. CDR3 protein: CASSPPSTDTQYF. Here the CDR3 DNA reads TGTGCCAGCTCACCACCGTCCACAGATACGCAGTATTTT.

This rearrangement joins TRBV10-3 to TRBJ2-7; 10 positions agree with TRBD2. The CDR3 length is 15 residues. The V and J ends lost 3 bases and 1 base, in that order; junction bases with no gene match: 3. The V gene's germline CDR1 is ENHRY and CDR2 SYGVKD. In DNA form, the CDR3 reads TGTGCCATCAGTGACTGGACTAGCGGATCCTACGAGCAGTACTTC. This encodes CAISDWTSGSYEQYF.

By sample share, this clonotype is medium-sized. The chain joins TRBV5-5 to TRBJ2-1; unclear D gene. The CDR3 is 18 amino acids. V dropped 1 base and J dropped 0 bases, with 17 bases sitting between them. Germline V lookup: CDR1 SGHKS, CDR2 YYEKEE (reference sequence). The CDR3 DNA reads TGTGCCAGCAGCTTGAACATTTTGAGCGTTACCTCCTACAATGAGCAGTTCTTC. It encodes CASSLNILSVTSYNEQFF. The whole variable domain, remainder taken from reference TRBV5-5 and TRBJ2-1, is DAGVTQSPTHLIKTRGQQVTLRCSPISGHKSVSWYQQVLGQGPQFIFQYYEKEERGRGNFPDRFSARQFPNYSSELNVNALLLGDSALYLCASSLNILSVTSYNEQFFGPGTRLTVL.

This clonotype was counted a single time. CDR3 DNA sequence: TGTGCCAGCAGTCCCTCGTCGCTAGCGGGAGGGCTGGAGCTGTTTTTT. Translation: CASSPSSLAGGLELFF. J is TRBJ2-2 and V is TRBV5-5; 12 bases match TRBD2. There are 16 residues in the CDR3. Germline CDR1 SGHKS, CDR2 YYEKEE (reference sequence). Trimming took 5 bases from V and 10 from J; bases not matched to a gene: 12.

This clonotype is labeled medium-sized. CDR3 in DNA: TGCAGCGCCGGGGAGGTAGCGAGGGATGAGCAGTTCTTC. It yields the protein CSAGEVARDEQFF. This chain joins TRBV29-1 and TRBJ2-1, with D possibly matching TRBD2 (6 bases). The CDR3 runs 13 residues. Between the trimmed V and J ends, which lost 7 bases and 8 bases, there was a span of 18 bases. Per germline, CDR1 SQVTM and CDR2 ANQGSEA.

J is TRBJ2-7 and V is TRBV12-3 or TRBV12-4; no firm D call. The V and J ends lost 2 bases and 1 base respectively, with 9 bases between them. The CDR3 is made up of 14 amino acids. Here the CDR3 DNA reads TGTGCCAGCAGTTTATATCCGCAATCCTACGAGCAGTACTTC. This translates into CASSLYPQSYEQYF.

The chain is built from TRBV12-3 or TRBV12-4 and TRBJ2-5; 7 bases agree with TRBD2. The V gene end was trimmed by 6 bases and the J gene end by 3 bases; junction bases not matched to a gene: 10. The CDR3 consists of 15 residues. The DNA of the CDR3 is TGTGCCAGCAGGCGTCTGGGAGGGGATAAAGAGACCCAGTACTTC. Its protein product is CASRRLGGDKETQYF.